A single sample gave rise to the 32 T cell receptor beta chains below, sequenced in a study of cytomegalovirus exposure and HLA in healthy donors. The primer mix had 60 Vbeta and 13 Jbeta primers. Profiling relied on immunoSEQ multiplex PCR, and the TCRdb table lists in-frame clones only, not all of them. The profile covers around 94,000 clones, with 83% appearing a single time and approximately 2.8% taken by the ten largest. Sequenced sample: PBMCs. The receptors shown here come from a man in his forties or fifties in good health and CMV-seronegative.

J is TRBJ1-4 and V is TRBV7-9, with D unresolved. V was cut by 4 bases and J by 10 bases, with 7 bases left in between. This CDR3 is built from 11 residues. Per germline, CDR1 SEHNR and CDR2 FQNEAQ (reference sequence). The CDR3 spells CASSSKLKLFF. The CDR3 nucleotides read TGTGCCAGCAGCTCTAAGCTAAAACTGTTTTTT. Drawing the rest from reference TRBV7-9 and TRBJ1-4, the complete variable domain is DTGVSQNPRHKITKRGQNVTFRCDPISEHNRLYWYRQTLGQGPEFLTYFQNEAQLEKSRLLSDRFSAERPKGSFSTLEIQRTEQGDSAMYLCASSSKLKLFFGSGTQLSVL.

This chain connects TRBV29-1 to TRBJ2-2; 8 bases agree with TRBD2. There are 13 residues in the CDR3. Germline V gives CDR1 SQVTM, CDR2 ANQGSEA. With 6 bases clipped from V and 4 bases from J, the junction kept 4 bases outside the gene matches. CDR3 protein: CSVDSGATGELFF. CDR3 nucleotide sequence: TGCAGCGTAGATAGCGGGGCCACCGGGGAGCTGTTTTTT.

The chain uses TRBV18 and TRBJ1-2; 7 bases align to TRBD1. The V and J ends lost 3 bases and 14 bases, in that order; junction bases with no gene match: 15. The CDR3 spans 14 residues. Looked up from germline, CDR1 is KGHSH and CDR2 is LQKENI. The CDR3 loop is CASSPRRGTDNRTF. The CDR3 DNA reads as TGTGCCAGCTCACCCAGGAGGGGGACAGACAATAGGACCTTC.

The chain recombines TRBV7-2 with TRBJ1-6; D is unresolved. Deletions cut 2 bases from V and 14 bases from J, with 16 bases between. This CDR3 region has 14 residues. Per germline, CDR1 SGHTA and CDR2 FQGNSA. The CDR3 DNA reads TGTGCCAGCAGCTTATCGGGGTCGATTTTCACCCTCCACTTT. This translates into CASSLSGSIFTLHF.

V usage is TRBV7-2 and J usage is TRBJ2-7, with D unresolved. Germline-derived CDR1 and CDR2 are SGHTA and FQGNSA. The CDR3 consists of 13 residues. The V end lost 1 base, the J end lost 1 base, and 5 bases lay between the germline ends. The CDR3 DNA follows: TGTGCCAGCAGCTTAGGCGTATCCTACGAGCAGTACTTC. It encodes CASSLGVSYEQYF.

This clone occurred a few times. J is TRBJ1-4 and V is TRBV7-6; 7 nucleotides line up with TRBD1. From germline, CDR1 is SGHVS and CDR2 FNYEAQ. The CDR3 consists of 18 residues. The J segment lost 7 bases and the V segment lost 2 bases, leaving 16 bases of the junction unmatched. The CDR3 coding sequence is TGTGCCAGCAGCTTACTGGGGACAGACGAAGTGGTGGGTGAAAAACTGTTTTTT. Protein product: CASSLLGTDEVVGEKLFF.

The chain has TRBV7-9 and TRBJ2-1; D gene unclear. Germline CDR1 is SEHNR and CDR2 is FQNEAQ (reference sequence). The germline V and J ends were trimmed by 6 bases and 1 base, with 4 bases remaining between them. This CDR3 has 12 amino acids. As DNA, the CDR3 is TGTGCCAGCAGTCCATCCTACAATGAGCAGTTCTTC. Amino acid sequence: CASSPSYNEQFF.

V and J are TRBV2 and TRBJ1-6; 9 bases are a match to TRBD1. The CDR3 is made up of 16 amino acids. The ends lost 4 bases at V and 7 bases at J; junction bases unmatched: 8. Germline assignment: CDR1 SNHLY and CDR2 FYNNEI. CDR3 protein: CASSVLQGARNSPLHF. The CDR3 nucleotides are TGTGCCAGCAGTGTTCTACAGGGGGCGCGGAATTCACCCCTCCACTTT.

This chain links TRBV2 with TRBJ2-2; D is uncertain. The CDR3 sequence is 14 residues long. The V and J ends lost 4 bases and 2 bases respectively, with 8 bases between them. Germline CDR1 reads SNHLY; CDR2 reads FYNNEI. CDR3 protein: CASSGQRNTGELFF. Written as DNA, the CDR3 is TGTGCCAGCAGTGGACAACGCAACACCGGGGAGCTGTTTTTT.

This clone appeared once. This chain uses TRBV5-4 with TRBJ2-7, with 11 bases lining up with TRBD1. The V segment lost 5 bases and the J segment 1 base; nucleotides outside the gene matches: 2. Germline V CDR1 and CDR2: SGHNT, YYREEE (reference sequence). The CDR3 has 14 residues. The CDR3 protein is CASRGQGASYEQYF. CDR3 DNA: TGTGCCAGCAGAGGACAGGGGGCTTCCTACGAGCAGTACTTC. Based on the CDR3 plus reference TRBV5-4 and TRBJ2-7, the full variable domain is ETGVTQSPTHLIKTRGQQVTLRCSSQSGHNTVSWYQQALGQGPQFIFQYYREEENGRGNFPPRFSGLQFPNYSSELNVNALELDDSALYLCASRGQGASYEQYFGPGTRLTVT.

This clone was detected only a few times. J is TRBJ1-5 and V is TRBV30; possibly TRBD1 for D (5 bases). The CDR3 is 13 amino acids. Germline CDR1 reads GTSNPN; CDR2 reads SVGIG (reference sequence). Trimming took 0 bases from V and 6 from J, leaving 9 bases between them. The CDR3 protein is CAWSVAGTQPQHF. The CDR3 nucleotides are TGTGCCTGGAGTGTAGCGGGGACTCAGCCCCAGCATTTT.

The chain is built from TRBV6-6 and TRBJ1-1; tentatively, D is TRBD1 (6 bases). V dropped 6 bases and J dropped 4 bases, with 15 bases sitting between them. CDR1 and CDR2 (germline): MNHNY, SVGAGI (reference sequence). This CDR3 contains 14 residues. In DNA form, the CDR3 reads TGTGCCAGCAGCTGGGGGCAACAAATCACTGAAGCTTTCTTT. This codes for CASSWGQQITEAFF.

The chain employs TRBV10-3 and TRBJ1-1, with TRBD1 identical over 11 bases. The CDR3 totals 15 residues. V trimming: 6 bases; J trimming: 6 bases; junction bases outside the gene matches: 9. Germline V gives CDR1 ENHRY, CDR2 SYGVKD. The chain's CDR3 is CAIRAQGQGVAEAFF. CDR3 sequence (DNA): TGTGCCATCAGGGCCCAGGGACAGGGGGTCGCTGAAGCTTTCTTT.

The chain combines TRBV7-6 with TRBJ2-2, with a possible D match to TRBD1 (7 bases). CDR3 length: 18 residues. Per the germline V gene, CDR1 is SGHVS and CDR2 is FNYEAQ. Trimming pared 5 bases from V and 1 base from J, leaving 20 bases between. CDR3 amino acids: CASSPFPIQGGNTGELFF. The DNA of the CDR3 is TGTGCCAGCAGCCCATTCCCAATTCAGGGGGGGAACACCGGGGAGCTGTTTTTT.

The gene calls are TRBV27 and TRBJ2-7; the match to TRBD1 covers 8 bases. Germline CDR1 is MNHEY and CDR2 is SMNVEV (reference sequence). The junction had 1 base not matched to a gene; V was cut back by 3 bases and J by 0 bases. The CDR3 has 14 residues. The CDR3 nucleotides are TGTGCCAGCAGTTTCGGGACAGGCTCCTACGAGCAGTACTTC. Protein product: CASSFGTGSYEQYF.

This clone was counted only a few times. This chain uses TRBV5-1 with TRBJ2-1; 15 bases align to TRBD2. After removal of 3 bases from V and 7 bases from J, the junction contained 2 bases not matched to a gene. The germline CDR1 and CDR2 sequences are SGHRS and YFSETQ. The CDR3 is made up of 15 amino acids. CDR3 DNA sequence: TGCGCCAGCAGCTGGGGACTAGCGGGGGGTAATGAGCAGTTCTTC. Its protein is CASSWGLAGGNEQFF.

The chain is built from TRBV29-1 and TRBJ2-7; D is unresolved. Germline V CDR1 and CDR2: SQVTM, ANQGSEA. V was trimmed by 4 bases and J by 5 bases, leaving 15 bases between them. This CDR3 comprises 13 residues. This CDR3 reads CSVVLRQGHEQYF. CDR3 nucleotides: TGCAGCGTTGTTTTGCGACAAGGCCACGAGCAGTACTTC.

The chain links TRBV6-6 to TRBJ2-3; a possible D gene is TRBD1 (6 bases). The CDR3 spans 14 residues. From germline, CDR1 is MNHNY and CDR2 SVGAGI (reference sequence). The V end was cut by 4 bases, the J end by 2 bases, with 10 bases between. CDR3 amino acids: CASSSQGLTDTQYF. In nucleotides, the CDR3 is TGTGCCAGCAGTTCACAGGGCCTCACAGATACGCAGTATTTT.

DNA of the CDR3: TGTGCCAGTAGTATCCTTTTCGGGGGATACACAATCCTCCACTTT. Translated, it gives CASSILFGGYTILHF. This chain links TRBV19 with TRBJ1-6, with D tentatively TRBD1 (5 bases). The length of the CDR3 is 15 residues. The V gene's germline CDR1 is LNHDA and CDR2 SQIVND (reference sequence). The germline V and J ends were trimmed by 3 bases and 15 bases, with 21 bases remaining between them.

V and J are TRBV19 and TRBJ1-1, with D perhaps TRBD1 (6 bases). Deletions cut 10 bases from V and 6 bases from J, with 18 bases between. Germline V gene lookup returns CDR1 LNHDA and CDR2 SQIVND (reference sequence). The CDR3 is 13 amino acids. The CDR3 reads CAKKRGGRPEAFF. Written as DNA, the CDR3 is TGTGCCAAAAAAAGGGGGGGGAGGCCTGAAGCTTTCTTT.

The V gene is TRBV10-2, the J gene TRBJ2-5, with D maybe TRBD1 (6 bases). The closer fit of TRBJ2-7 to the DNA end suggests the J call may be wrong. This CDR3 spans 14 amino acids. Germline V gene data show CDR1 as WSHSY and CDR2 as SAAADI. CDR3 coding DNA: TGCGCCAGCAGTATGGGACACCCGTCCTACGAGCAGTACTTC. Its translation: CASSMGHPSYEQYF.

V is TRBV7-2 and J is TRBJ2-5; weak D call: TRBD2 (6 bases). CDR1 is SGHTA, CDR2 FQGNSA, per germline. The CDR3 has 13 residues. V was trimmed by 4 bases and J by 5 bases, leaving 11 bases between them. The CDR3 is CASSSGDLETQYF. In DNA form, the CDR3 reads TGTGCCAGCAGCTCGGGGGATTTGGAGACCCAGTACTTC.

This chain uses TRBV9 with TRBJ2-1, with TRBD2 matching over 12 bases. J lost 6 bases, V lost 2 bases, and 9 bases had no gene match. The germline V gene has CDR1 SGDLS and CDR2 YYNGEE. The length of the CDR3 is 17 residues. DNA for the CDR3: TGTGCCAGCAGCGTGACCTACCGGACTAGCGGGGCCAATGAGCAGTTCTTC. This translates into CASSVTYRTSGANEQFF.

CDR3 sequence: CASSPRVPPDTQYF. The CDR3 DNA reads as TGTGCCAGCAGCCCGCGGGTTCCGCCAGATACGCAGTATTTT. J is TRBJ2-3 and V is TRBV11-2; TRBD2 might be the D (5 bases). Germline-derived CDR1 and CDR2 are SGHAT and FQNNGV. Trimming left V 5 bases short and J 4 bases short, with 13 bases between. The CDR3 length is 14 residues.

The chain couples TRBV5-6 to TRBJ1-2; 7 bases fit TRBD1. The V gene's germline CDR1 is SGHDT and CDR2 YYEEEE. The CDR3 consists of 13 residues. V trimming: 4 bases; J trimming: 8 bases; junction bases outside the gene matches: 8. The CDR3 reads CASSPRGVLGYTF. In DNA form, the CDR3 reads TGTGCCAGCAGCCCCAGGGGGGTCTTAGGCTACACCTTC.

The chain uses TRBV10-3 and TRBJ2-5, with 8 bases fitting TRBD1. V dropped 7 bases and J dropped 5; count of bases not matched to a gene: 9. CDR1 and CDR2 from the germline V gene are ENHRY and SYGVKD. This CDR3 region has 14 residues. The CDR3 sequence: CAIKSDRGEETQYF. In DNA, the CDR3 is TGTGCCATCAAGTCCGACAGGGGCGAGGAGACCCAGTACTTC.

The count of this clone is one. The genes are TRBV4-3 and TRBJ1-4, with 7 bases that match TRBD1. J gave up 8 bases and V 0 bases, and 15 bases lay outside the gene matches. The CDR3 length is 18 residues. Germline lookup yields CDR1 LGHNA and CDR2 YSLEER. CDR3 bases: TGCGCCAGCAGCCAAGATATTGCCACGACAGGGAATGGGGAAAAACTGTTTTTT. Translation: CASSQDIATTGNGEKLFF.

The chain joins TRBV5-1 to TRBJ2-2; D is undetermined. From germline, CDR1 is SGHRS and CDR2 YFSETQ. This CDR3 is 13 amino acids long. Trimming removed 5 bases from V and 6 bases from J, with 11 bases in between. For the CDR3, the DNA is TGCGCCAGCAGTACAATCCCCGCCGGGGAGCTGTTTTTT. Encoded protein: CASSTIPAGELFF.

The CDR3 loop reads CASSYLDNLYSNQPQHF. CDR3 nucleotide sequence: TGTGCCAGCAGTTACTTAGACAACTTATATAGCAATCAGCCCCAGCATTTT. This sequence joins TRBV6-7 and TRBJ1-5; D unclear. TRBV6-7 is reported as an ORF; its role is uncertain. The V gene lost 1 base and the J gene lost 0 bases, with 13 bases spanning the gap. The CDR3 spans 17 residues.

The rearrangement joins TRBV19 to TRBJ1-1; D is uncertain. The CDR3 is 16 amino acids. Germline CDR1 is LNHDA and CDR2 is SQIVND (reference sequence). The V gene lost 2 bases and the J gene lost 0 bases, with 13 bases spanning the gap. The CDR3 DNA reads TGTGCCAGTAGTATAATATTGGGCCGCTTGAACACTGAAGCTTTCTTT. Residues: CASSIILGRLNTEAFF.

The chain employs TRBV6-1 and TRBJ2-5; 9 bases are shared with TRBD2. The CDR3 sequence is 15 residues long. V was pared by 3 bases and J by 4 bases, with 6 bases of the junction left unmatched. The germline CDR1 and CDR2 sequences are MNHNS and SASEGT. This CDR3 is CASSDPTSGGETQYF. CDR3 sequence (DNA): TGTGCCAGCAGTGACCCGACTAGCGGTGGAGAGACCCAGTACTTC.

The chain joins TRBV19 to TRBJ2-7; maybe TRBD1 (6 bases). The V end was cut by 4 bases, the J end by 3 bases, with 7 bases between. From germline, CDR1 is LNHDA and CDR2 SQIVND (reference sequence). CDR3 length: 12 residues. The CDR3 DNA sequence: TGTGCCAGTAGTAGGACAGACTACGAGCAGTACTTC. Translation: CASSRTDYEQYF. The full variable domain, rest sourced from reference TRBV19 and TRBJ2-7, is DGGITQSPKYLFRKEGQNVTLSCEQNLNHDAMYWYRQDPGQGLRLIYYSQIVNDFQKGDIAEGYSVSREKKESFPLTVTSAQKNPTAFYLCASSRTDYEQYFGPGTRLTVT.